This is a list of T cell receptor beta chains from one sample in a study of CD8 T cells in Susac syndrome. TCRdb called the immunoSEQ multiplex PCR reads again in MiXCR, with one record for every CDR3 protein. The sample shows more than 95,000 distinct CDR3 sequences, more than 80% of them seen only once. Sequencing was carried out using CD8+ T cells from PBMCs. All receptors come from a human donor with multiple sclerosis. Each CDR3 is given with its conserved first and last residue. A D gene is named only where the DNA matches it firmly. Size is stated for part of the rows, as once, few or many counts, or as a class when the clone is expanded.

size	V	D	J	CDR3	DNA
-	TRBV5-1	-	TRBJ1-5	CASSLAGGERQPQHF	TGCGCCAGCAGCTTGGCCGGCGGGGAAAGACAGCCCCAGCATTTT
-	TRBV24-1	TRBD1	TRBJ1-2	CATSDLRQGGYGYTF	TGTGCCACCAGTGATCTCCGACAGGGAGGCTATGGCTACACCTTC
-	TRBV12-3/TRBV12-4	-	TRBJ2-2	CASSLVPNTGELFF	TGTGCCAGCAGTTTAGTACCGAACACCGGGGAGCTGTTTTTT
-	TRBV11-2	-	TRBJ2-4	CASSLDRPGDIQYF	TGTGCCAGCAGCTTAGACCGCCCGGGGGACATTCAGTACTTC
-	TRBV2	-	TRBJ1-4	CASSDSGVKLFF	TGTGCCAGCAGTGATTCAGGGGTCAAACTGTTTTTT
-	TRBV25-1	TRBD1	TRBJ2-7	CASSEYDRDYEQYF	TGTGCCAGCAGTGAATACGACAGGGATTACGAGCAGTACTTC
-	TRBV3-1	-	TRBJ1-1	CASSHVAGDHTEAFF	TGTGCCAGCAGCCATGTAGCCGGGGACCACACTGAAGCTTTCTTT
-	TRBV12-3/TRBV12-4	TRBD2	TRBJ2-7	CASSLAAGGPYEQYF	TGTGCCAGCAGTTTAGCAGCGGGGGGGCCCTACGAGCAGTACTTC
once	TRBV10-3	TRBD2	TRBJ2-6	CATGEGTGANVLTF	TGTGCCACCGGGGAGGGGACTGGGGCCAACGTCCTGACTTTC
-	TRBV4-1	-	TRBJ2-7	CASSQIGGFYEQYF	TGCGCCAGCAGCCAAATTGGAGGCTTCTACGAGCAGTACTTC
-	TRBV29-1	TRBD2	TRBJ2-1	CSVEGGTSGTSEQFF	TGCAGCGTTGAAGGTGGCACTAGCGGAACTTCCGAGCAGTTCTTC
once	TRBV4-1	-	TRBJ2-5	CASSQVQGRHETQYF	TGCGCCAGCAGCCAAGTCCAGGGTAGGCACGAGACCCAGTACTTC
-	TRBV7-6	TRBD1	TRBJ2-2	CASSLGTGGPTGELFF	TGTGCCAGCAGCCTGGGGACAGGGGGCCCCACCGGGGAGCTGTTTTTT
-	TRBV6-5	TRBD2	TRBJ2-1	CASSYQLAGGPNEQFF	TGTGCCAGCAGTTACCAACTAGCGGGAGGGCCAAATGAGCAGTTCTTC
-	TRBV27	-	TRBJ2-1	CASSLGRVNEQFF	TGTGCCAGCAGTTTGGGCAGGGTAAATGAGCAGTTCTTC
-	TRBV19	-	TRBJ2-1	CASSARGVNEQFF	TGTGCCAGTAGTGCGCGTGGTGTCAATGAGCAGTTCTTC
few	TRBV4-1	-	TRBJ1-1	CASMGTGFTEAFF	TGCGCCAGCATGGGTACAGGCTTCACTGAAGCTTTCTTT
-	TRBV7-2	-	TRBJ1-6	CASSLPGGDNSPLHF	TGTGCCAGCAGCCTACCTGGGGGGGACAATTCACCCCTCCACTTT
-	TRBV13	-	TRBJ2-1	CASSLGLGEQRDNEQFF	TGTGCCAGCAGCTTAGGCCTCGGGGAGCAGCGGGACAATGAGCAGTTCTTC
-	TRBV25-1	-	TRBJ2-1	CASLTEEYLGDNEQFF	TGTGCCAGCCTAACCGAGGAGTATCTCGGAGACAATGAGCAGTTCTTC
-	TRBV7-9	-	TRBJ1-1	CASIRAGRTEAFF	TGTGCCAGCATCCGGGCAGGGCGCACTGAAGCTTTCTTT
-	TRBV4-1	-	TRBJ2-7	CASSQDLSGKNEQYF	TGCGCCAGCAGCCAAGATCTGTCGGGGAAGAACGAGCAGTACTTC
-	TRBV19	-	TRBJ2-5	CASSLINQETQYF	TGTGCCAGTAGTCTCATAAATCAAGAGACCCAGTACTTC
-	TRBV19	-	TRBJ2-2	CASSIATYRLGELFF	TGTGCCAGTAGTATAGCCACTTACAGGCTCGGGGAGCTGTTTTTT
-	TRBV11-2	-	TRBJ2-7	CASSLGQRYEQYF	TGTGCCAGCAGCTTAGGACAGCGCTACGAGCAGTACTTC
-	TRBV7-9	-	TRBJ1-1	CALGKGVAFF	TGTGCCTTGGGGAAGGGGGTAGCTTTCTTT
-	TRBV20-1	-	TRBJ2-7	CSARDRTKSYEQYF	TGCAGTGCTAGAGATAGGACTAAATCCTACGAGCAGTACTTC
-	TRBV5-1	-	TRBJ2-2	CASSLAGRRPNTGELFF	TGCGCCAGCAGCTTGGCCGGGCGGAGGCCGAACACCGGGGAGCTGTTTTTT
once	TRBV28	TRBD1	TRBJ1-1	CASSLGQGVTEAFF	TGTGCCAGCAGTTTAGGACAGGGGGTTACTGAAGCTTTCTTT
-	TRBV2	-	TRBJ1-1	CASSPSTAMNTEAFF	TGTGCCAGCAGTCCTTCCACAGCGATGAACACTGAAGCTTTCTTT
once	TRBV19	TRBD1	TRBJ1-2	CASRGQPYGYTF	TGTGCCAGTAGGGGACAGCCCTATGGCTACACCTTC
-	TRBV7-6	TRBD2	TRBJ2-3	CASSLAGGADTQYF	TGTGCCAGCAGCTTAGCGGGGGGGGCAGATACGCAGTATTTT
once	TRBV27	-	TRBJ2-2	CASSPRPKGGELFF	TGTGCCAGCAGTCCCAGACCCAAGGGCGGGGAGCTGTTTTTT
-	TRBV5-4	TRBD2	TRBJ2-5	CASSRLAGEETQYF	TGTGCCAGCAGCCGACTAGCGGGAGAAGAGACCCAGTACTTC
few	TRBV6-5	-	TRBJ2-5	CASSYGLRETQYF	TGTGCCAGCAGTTACGGCCTGAGGGAGACCCAGTACTTC
-	TRBV24-1	-	TRBJ1-2	CATSEPWENYGYTF	TGTGCCACCAGTGAGCCCTGGGAGAACTATGGCTACACCTTC
-	TRBV5-6	TRBD2	TRBJ2-1	CASSLVAGGPPYNEQFF	TGTGCCAGCAGCTTGGTGGCGGGGGGGCCCCCCTACAATGAGCAGTTCTTC
-	TRBV20-1	TRBD2	TRBJ2-5	CSVTRSGSLRETQYF	TGCAGTGTTACCAGGAGCGGGAGCTTACGGGAGACCCAGTACTTC
once	TRBV13	-	TRBJ2-2	CASSFRQMNTGELFF	TGTGCCAGCAGCTTTCGACAGATGAACACCGGGGAGCTGTTTTTT
-	TRBV12-3/TRBV12-4	-	TRBJ1-3	CASSPDRSGNTIYF	TGTGCCAGCAGCCCCGACAGATCTGGAAACACCATATATTTT
-	TRBV10-3	-	TRBJ1-2	CAISFRAGAFGYTF	TGTGCCATCTCCTTCCGGGCAGGGGCTTTTGGCTACACCTTC
-	TRBV7-9	TRBD1	TRBJ2-1	CASSLGQPVYNEQFF	TGTGCCAGCAGCTTGGGACAGCCCGTTTACAATGAGCAGTTCTTC
-	TRBV27	-	TRBJ1-6	CASSLSRRSPLHF	TGTGCCAGCAGTTTATCGAGACGTTCACCCCTCCACTTT
-	TRBV19	TRBD1	TRBJ1-1	CASSVGQGSALGTEAFF	TGTGCCAGTAGTGTGGGACAGGGGAGCGCCCTGGGCACTGAAGCTTTCTTT
few	TRBV9	TRBD1	TRBJ2-3	CASARGQRTDTQYF	TGTGCCAGCGCCAGGGGACAGAGGACAGATACGCAGTATTTT
-	TRBV3-1	-	TRBJ2-3	CASSQDQGGDTQYF	TGTGCCAGCAGCCAAGACCAAGGCGGAGATACGCAGTATTTT
-	TRBV4-2	-	TRBJ2-4	CASSGRPWGIDKNIQYF	TGTGCCAGCAGCGGGAGGCCTTGGGGGATCGACAAAAACATTCAGTACTTC
once	TRBV20-1	-	TRBJ2-2	CSARDESYTGELFF	TGCAGTGCTAGAGATGAGAGCTATACCGGGGAGCTGTTTTTT
once	TRBV11-2	-	TRBJ1-2	CASSPTYPRHRRDFQEGYTF	TGTGCCAGCAGCCCAACTTACCCCCGACACCGACGGGACTTCCAGGAGGGCTACACCTTC
-	TRBV24-1	TRBD2	TRBJ2-5	CATSDLREGETQYF	TGTGCCACCAGTGATTTGAGGGAGGGAGAGACCCAGTACTTC
-	TRBV5-4	-	TRBJ2-3	CASTTTGISTDTQYF	TGTGCCAGCACCACTACCGGGATAAGCACAGATACGCAGTATTTT
-	TRBV10-3	TRBD1	TRBJ2-3	CAIGRQGVRDTQYF	TGTGCCATCGGTCGACAGGGAGTTCGGGATACGCAGTATTTT